This T cell receptor beta chain was retrieved from a study of response to subunit inactivated influenza vaccine. Whole-study results and caveats: That few new T cells are recruited by each seasonal influenza vaccination was the authors' suggestion.

This clonotype was counted at least ten times. The antigen remains undetermined. TCRdb re-called the RT-PCR reads with MiXCR, one entry per CDR3 protein. The sample carries 500,000 to 750,000 distinct CDR3 sequences, 11% to 15% recorded once. This TCR derives from a man aged 50-59 years who received an inactivated influenza vaccine. Sample: PBMCs from blood, taken roughly 12 days after vaccination.

The CDR3 sequence: CASSLDWGSDSPLHF. CDR3 nucleotides: TGTGCCAGCAGCTTAGACTGGGGGAGCGATTCACCCCTCCACTTT. The V gene is TRBV7-2, the J gene TRBJ1-6; TRBD1 might be the D (5 bases). Per the germline V gene, CDR1 is SGHTA and CDR2 is FQGNSA. Trimming took 1 base from V and 8 from J, leaving 12 bases between them. The CDR3 covers 15 residues.